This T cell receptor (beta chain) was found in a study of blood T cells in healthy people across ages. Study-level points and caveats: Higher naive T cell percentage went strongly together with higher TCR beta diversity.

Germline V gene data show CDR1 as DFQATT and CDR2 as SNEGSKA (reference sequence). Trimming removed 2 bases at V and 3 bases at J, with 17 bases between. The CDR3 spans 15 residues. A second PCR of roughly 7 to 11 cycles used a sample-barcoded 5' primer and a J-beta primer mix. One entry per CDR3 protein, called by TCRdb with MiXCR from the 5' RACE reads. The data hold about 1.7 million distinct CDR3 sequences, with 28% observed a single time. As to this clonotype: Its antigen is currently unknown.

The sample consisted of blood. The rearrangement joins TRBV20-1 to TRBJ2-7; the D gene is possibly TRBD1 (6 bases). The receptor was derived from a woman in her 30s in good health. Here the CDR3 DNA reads TGCAGTGCTAGAAGCCTACAGGGTCTCCACTACGAGCAGTACTTC. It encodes CSARSLQGLHYEQYF.